This T cell receptor beta chain was captured in a study of CD8+CD57+ T cells in acquired aplastic anemia. Study-wide context: Isolated CD4+ and CD8+ cells, once sorted, yielded DNA averaging 3.2 ug. Study-wide points: Patients and controls were found to share twenty-nine CD8+ CDR3 sequences. No significant patient-versus-control difference appeared in CD8+ Simpson's diversity.

The CDR3 sequence is 14 residues long. Germline lookup yields CDR1 SGHTA and CDR2 FQGNSA. Regarding this clonotype: Its antigen is still unknown. One junction end disagrees with the germline gene, perhaps due to a read error.

Patients chosen for sequencing had CD8+CD57+ cells that had expanded, as shown by flow cytometry. The use of genomic DNA as template underpinned the TCR beta VDJ and CDR3 profiling. TCRdb reanalysed the reads using MiXCR and keeps one entry per CDR3 protein. This sample carries about 270,000 distinct CDR3 sequences, roughly 82% of them seen once, and the ten largest clones take approximately 40%. The sequenced sample was sorted CD4+, CD8+, or CD8+CD57+ T cells (not recorded which) from PBMCs. The chain employs TRBV7-2 and TRBJ2-1; 7 bases fit TRBD1. The clonotype was recovered from a human donor with aplastic anemia. CDR3 protein: CASSLVGGADYGYF. The CDR3 DNA reads as TGTGCCAGCAGCTTGGTAGGGGGCGCCGACTATGGCTACTTC.